Presented here are 31 T cell receptor beta chains from one specimen sequenced in a study of blood T cells in healthy people across ages. Through a sample-barcoded 5' primer and a J-beta primer mix, a second PCR was run for about 7 to 12 cycles. TCRdb used MiXCR to reprocess the 5' RACE reads, holding one entry per CDR3 protein. The sample has 450,000 to 600,000 distinct CDR3 sequences; over 25% are singletons. In addition, the sample was reused for a study of T cells of mothers and their children.

Source material: blood. The source is a boy between 2 and 10 years old in good health.

The gene calls are TRBV10-3 and TRBJ2-7; D might be TRBD1 (5 bases). The CDR3 contains 12 residues. With 5 bases removed from V and 3 bases from J, the gap between germline ends came to 8 bases. Looked up from germline, CDR1 is ENHRY and CDR2 is SYGVKD. The CDR3 spells CAISSQGYEQYF. CDR3 sequence (DNA): TGTGCCATCAGTTCGCAGGGCTACGAGCAGTACTTC.

The sample holds a few counts of this clonotype. The CDR3 DNA reads TGCAGTGCTTTCGCTAGCCGTAGCTCCTACAATGAGCAGTTCTTC. This sequence encodes CSAFASRSSYNEQFF. The gene calls are TRBV20-1 and TRBJ2-1; D is possibly TRBD2 (5 bases). CDR3 length: 15 residues. Trimming shortened V by 5 bases and J by 0 bases, and 14 bases separated the two germline ends. Germline V lookup: CDR1 DFQATT, CDR2 SNEGSKA (reference sequence).

This sequence joins TRBV29-1 and TRBJ2-5; 8 bases map to TRBD2. The length of the CDR3 is 13 residues. Germline-derived CDR1 and CDR2 are SQVTM and ANQGSEA. J was trimmed by 2 bases and V by 4 bases; bases with no gene match: 3. The CDR3, as DNA: TGCAGCGTTGCGGGAGGGGCACAAGAGACCCAGTACTTC. Translated: CSVAGGAQETQYF.

This clonotype has more than one count but fewer than ten. The chain employs TRBV7-9 and TRBJ2-3; 9 bases agree with TRBD2. The CDR3 spans 15 residues. With V trimmed by 4 bases and J by 6 bases, 8 bases remained unmatched. Looked up from germline, CDR1 is SEHNR and CDR2 is FQNEAQ (reference sequence). The CDR3 loop reads CASSSPGLATDTQYF. In nucleotides, the CDR3 is TGTGCCAGCAGCTCCCCGGGACTAGCAACCGATACGCAGTATTTT.

A few counts support this clonotype. The chain carries TRBV7-9 and TRBJ2-5; 7 positions agree with TRBD2. The V gene end was trimmed by 5 bases and the J gene end by 3 bases; junction bases not matched to a gene: 9. The length of the CDR3 is 15 residues. Germline CDR1 reads SEHNR; CDR2 reads FQNEAQ (reference sequence). The CDR3 reads CASSQRLALEETQYF. CDR3 bases: TGTGCCAGCAGCCAACGACTAGCTTTAGAAGAGACCCAGTACTTC.

The V gene is TRBV7-9, the J gene TRBJ2-5; D uncertain. V was cut by 1 base and J by 5 bases, with 5 bases left in between. Germline V gives CDR1 SEHNR, CDR2 FQNEAQ (reference sequence). The length of the CDR3 is 12 residues. CDR3 sequence reads: CASSLVSETQYF. In DNA, the CDR3 is TGTGCCAGCAGCTTAGTGTCGGAGACCCAGTACTTC.

The J gene is TRBJ2-5, the V gene TRBV13; TRBD1 agrees at 7 bases. The CDR3 has 15 amino acids. Trimming cost V 5 bases and J 4 bases; bases outside gene matches: 10. The germline gives CDR1 PRHDT, CDR2 FYEKMQ (reference sequence). CDR3 bases: TGTGCCAGCAGCCCCCGACAGGGCCGGGGAGAGACCCAGTACTTC. Translated, it gives CASSPRQGRGETQYF. The whole variable domain, remainder taken from reference TRBV13 and TRBJ2-5, is AAGVIQSPRHLIKEKRETATLKCYPIPRHDTVYWYQQGPGQDPQFLISFYEKMQSDKGSIPDRFSAQQFSDYHSELNMSSLELGDSALYFCASSPRQGRGETQYFGPGTRLLVL.

This clonotype was counted only a few times. CDR3 sequence reads: CSGTGLAAYNEQFF. The DNA for the CDR3 is TGCAGCGGGACGGGACTAGCGGCCTACAATGAGCAGTTCTTC. The chain employs TRBV29-1 and TRBJ2-1; 11 bases are a match to TRBD2. Germline V CDR1 and CDR2: SQVTM, ANQGSEA. This CDR3 is 14 amino acids long. V was clipped by 7 bases and J by 2 bases; unmatched bases: 4.

The gene calls are TRBV27 and TRBJ2-7; a weak D match, TRBD2 (6 bases). V was shortened by 5 bases and J by 0 bases, with 17 bases between the two germline ends. Germline CDR1 reads MNHEY; CDR2 reads SMNVEV (reference sequence). This CDR3 has 16 amino acids. CDR3 nucleotide sequence: TGTGCCAGCAGTCCCCTCGGAGGGGCCAACTCCTACGAGCAGTACTTC. Translation gives CASSPLGGANSYEQYF.

This chain connects TRBV6-1 to TRBJ2-5, with D possibly matching TRBD2 (6 bases). The J call may be incorrect, as the DNA end agrees better with TRBJ2-1. The germline gives CDR1 MNHNS, CDR2 SASEGT. The CDR3 extends over 16 amino acids. The CDR3 bases are TGTGCCAGCAGTGGGAATCGCAGACTAGTGGTCAATGAGCAGTTCTTC. Translated, it gives CASSGNRRLVVNEQFF.

This chain connects TRBV20-1 to TRBJ2-7; D might be TRBD1 or TRBD2, each matching 5 bases. Deletions cut 3 bases from V and 5 bases from J, with 26 bases between. This CDR3 is built from 17 residues. The germline gives CDR1 DFQATT, CDR2 SNEGSKA (reference sequence). CDR3 nucleotide sequence: TGCAGTGCTAGCAGGGCTAACGGAGCCATAAACGGGGACGAGCAGTACTTC. It is translated as CSASRANGAINGDEQYF.

In regard to this clonotype: The germline gene is not matched at one end of the junction; a read error may be the cause. V and J are TRBV19 and TRBJ2-5; TRBD1 matches 7 bases. Germline-derived CDR1 and CDR2 are LNHDA and SQIVND (reference sequence). This CDR3 region has 13 residues. CDR3 residues: CASSIARGETQYF. The CDR3 DNA reads TGTGCCAGTAGCATAGCCAGGGGGGAGACCCAGTACTTC.

This clonotype has more than one count but fewer than ten. This chain connects TRBV5-1 to TRBJ2-5, with TRBD2 matching over 13 bases. V dropped 1 base and J dropped 0; count of bases not matched to a gene: 6. Looked up from germline, CDR1 is SGHRS and CDR2 is YFSETQ. The CDR3 is made up of 18 amino acids. The CDR3 spells CASSLRTSGGSYQETQYF. DNA for the CDR3: TGCGCCAGCAGCTTGAGGACTAGCGGGGGTTCGTACCAAGAGACCCAGTACTTC.

This chain connects TRBV20-1 to TRBJ2-3; TRBD2 is a possible D gene (6 bases). This CDR3 is 16 amino acids long. CDR1 is DFQATT, CDR2 SNEGSKA, per germline (reference sequence). The V end was cut by 0 bases, the J end by 6 bases, with 19 bases between. The CDR3 reads CSARDGTAAAGDTQYF. For the CDR3, the DNA is TGCAGTGCTAGAGATGGGACTGCTGCTGCGGGCGATACGCAGTATTTT.

This clonotype turned up a few times. The chain combines TRBV4-1 with TRBJ2-5; possible D gene TRBD2, 5 bases. The J call may not be correct, given that the DNA end is closer to TRBJ2-7. From germline, CDR1 is MGHRA and CDR2 YSYEKL. This CDR3 has 13 residues. The CDR3: CASSQEDGNEQYF. CDR3 in DNA: TGCGCCAGCAGCCAAGAGGACGGGAACGAGCAGTACTTC.

The genes are TRBV4-2 and TRBJ2-7; 10 bases are shared with TRBD2. There are 15 residues in the CDR3. Per germline, CDR1 LGHNA and CDR2 YNFKEQ. The V and J ends lost 3 bases and 2 bases, in that order; junction bases with no gene match: 4. CDR3 in amino acids: CASSQDSGRTYEQYF. For the CDR3, the DNA is TGTGCCAGCAGCCAGGATAGCGGGAGGACCTACGAGCAGTACTTC.

In the case of this clonotype: The junction and the germline gene differ at one end; a read error may be behind it. The V and J genes are TRBV6-2 or TRBV6-3 and TRBJ2-4; the D gene is possibly TRBD2 (6 bases). The CDR3 runs 18 residues. Germline CDR1 reads MNHEY; CDR2 reads SVGEGT. This CDR3 is CVSSGSLDPGLAKNIQYF. The DNA for the CDR3 is TGTGTCAGCAGTGGATCTCTAGATCCGGGACTAGCCAAAAACATTCAGTACTTC.

The chain combines TRBV5-1 with TRBJ1-2; TRBD1 is a possible D gene (6 bases). The CDR3 consists of 12 residues. The V gene's germline CDR1 is SGHRS and CDR2 YFSETQ. Trimming took 7 bases from V and 7 from J, leaving 14 bases between them. The CDR3 coding sequence is TGCGCCAGCTTGTACAGGGACGGTGGCTACACCTTC. Translated: CASLYRDGGYTF. Variable domain in full (rest from reference TRBV5-1 and TRBJ1-2): KAGVTQTPRYLIKTRGQQVTLSCSPISGHRSVSWYQQTPGQGLQFLFEYFSETQRNKGNFPGRFSGRQFSNSRSEMNVSTLELGDSALYLCASLYRDGGYTFGSGTRLTVV.

The chain links TRBV2 to TRBJ2-1, with D perhaps TRBD2 (5 bases). Between the trimmed V and J ends, which lost 4 bases and 4 bases, there was a span of 14 bases. The germline V gene encodes CDR1 SNHLY and CDR2 FYNNEI. CDR3 length: 15 amino acids. The chain's CDR3 is CASSATGYFYNEQFF. In DNA, the CDR3 is TGTGCCAGCAGTGCTACGGGATACTTTTACAATGAGCAGTTCTTC.

This clonotype was detected a few times. The rearrangement joins TRBV14 to TRBJ1-1; unclear D gene. CDR1 and CDR2 (germline): SGHDN, FVKESK. V was pared by 0 bases and J by 0 bases, with 8 bases between. The CDR3 loop spans 15 amino acids. The CDR3 bases are TGTGCCAGCAGCCAAGATCACAGCCTGAACACTGAAGCTTTCTTT. Protein sequence: CASSQDHSLNTEAFF.

This chain joins TRBV29-1 and TRBJ2-5; TRBD2 matches 8 bases. This CDR3 region has 14 residues. Germline-derived CDR1 and CDR2 are SQVTM and ANQGSEA. V lost 4 bases and J lost 5; bases outside the gene matches: 9. CDR3: CSVAPGLVTETQYF. As DNA, the CDR3 is TGCAGCGTTGCCCCGGGACTAGTTACGGAGACCCAGTACTTC.

The rearrangement joins TRBV29-1 to TRBJ2-5, with D tentatively TRBD1 (6 bases). The CDR3 is 14 amino acids. The V end lost 3 bases, the J end lost 4 bases, and 15 bases lay between the germline ends. Germline V gives CDR1 SQVTM, CDR2 ANQGSEA. The CDR3 here is CSVDVQGTGETQYF. The CDR3 DNA is TGCAGCGTTGACGTACAGGGAACGGGAGAGACCCAGTACTTC.

This clonotype turned up a few times. The chain combines TRBV25-1 with TRBJ2-5, with TRBD2 identical over 8 bases. The J call may be incorrect, as the DNA end agrees better with TRBJ2-1. The CDR3 has 16 amino acids. CDR1 and CDR2 (germline): MGHDK, SYGVNS. The CDR3 DNA is TGTGCCAGCAGTGGCTACACTAGCGGCCAATACAATGAGCAGTTCTTC. This encodes CASSGYTSGQYNEQFF.

The V gene is TRBV3-1, the J gene TRBJ2-5, with D perhaps TRBD2 (6 bases). Looked up from germline, CDR1 is LGHDT and CDR2 is YNNKEL (reference sequence). The length of the CDR3 is 16 residues. Trimming took off 1 base at V and 4 bases at J, with 16 bases between the two ends. The CDR3 region has the DNA TGTGCCAGCAGCCAAGGGAACCAGCGGGTGGGAGAGACCCAGTACTTC. Translation gives CASSQGNQRVGETQYF.

The table lists this clonotype with a few counts. J is TRBJ2-5 and V is TRBV10-3, with D perhaps given as TRBD1 or TRBD2 (5 bases each). The J call could be wrong; TRBJ2-1 is a better fit for the DNA end. Germline V gives CDR1 ENHRY, CDR2 SYGVKD. The CDR3 runs 12 residues. The CDR3, as DNA: TGTGCCATCGGGGGATCGGGCAATGAGCAGTTCTTC. It is translated as CAIGGSGNEQFF.

Points on this clonotype: The germline gene is not matched at one end of the junction; a read error may be the cause. The chain has TRBV7-2 and TRBJ2-1; D unresolved. CDR3 length equals 12 residues. Per the germline V gene, CDR1 is SGHTA and CDR2 is FQGNSA. In DNA, the CDR3 is TGTGCCAGCAGCTTCAGCTCACCCATTACTCATTTC. It encodes CASSFSSPITHF.

This clonotype was seen only a few times. The chain combines TRBV25-1 with TRBJ2-7; 10 nucleotides line up with TRBD1. This CDR3 contains 14 residues. J was trimmed by 3 bases and V by 6 bases; bases with no gene match: 5. Per the germline V gene, CDR1 is MGHDK and CDR2 is SYGVNS. CDR3 bases: TGTGCCAGCAGGAAGGGACAGGGGCACTACGAGCAGTACTTC. Residues: CASRKGQGHYEQYF.

This clonotype was detected only a few times. Here the CDR3 reads CSALEPPTGDLAKNIQYF. In DNA form, the CDR3 reads TGCAGTGCCCTAGAACCCCCGACAGGGGATCTAGCCAAAAACATTCAGTACTTC. The genes are TRBV20-1 and TRBJ2-4; 8 bases align to TRBD1. With 6 bases clipped from V and 0 bases from J, the junction kept 16 bases outside the gene matches. This CDR3 region has 18 residues. Germline V CDR1 and CDR2: DFQATT, SNEGSKA (reference sequence).

The rearrangement uses TRBV10-3 and TRBJ2-1; possible D gene TRBD2, 7 bases. The CDR3 loop spans 16 amino acids. Germline V gene lookup returns CDR1 ENHRY and CDR2 SYGVKD. The V end was cut by 6 bases, the J end by 7 bases, with 22 bases between. This chain's CDR3 is CAIREPRVRGGNEQFF. The CDR3 nucleotides are TGTGCCATCAGGGAGCCCCGGGTTAGGGGGGGGAATGAGCAGTTCTTC.

The table lists this clonotype with a few counts. The genes are TRBV6-6 and TRBJ2-2; D possibly corresponds to TRBD2 (6 bases). The CDR3 is 15 residues long. Trimming took off 6 bases at V and 6 bases at J, with 17 bases between the two ends. Germline assignment: CDR1 MNHNY and CDR2 SVGAGI (reference sequence). The CDR3 protein is CASSWGVLRPGELFF. The CDR3 region has the DNA TGTGCCAGCAGCTGGGGGGTTCTGAGGCCCGGGGAGCTGTTTTTT.

The genes are TRBV2 and TRBJ2-1; TRBD1 aligns across 7 bases. This CDR3 spans 13 amino acids. The germline CDR1 and CDR2 sequences are SNHLY and FYNNEI. V dropped 8 bases and J dropped 4; count of bases not matched to a gene: 5. The CDR3 sequence is CASGRQGYNEQFF. CDR3 in DNA: TGTGCCAGCGGCAGACAGGGTTACAATGAGCAGTTCTTC.